The next 25 T cell receptor beta chains were all read from a single sample in a study of beta chain features in type 1 diabetes. The whole isolated RNA underwent reverse transcription, so sequencing captured expressed TCRB transcripts. Clones were read by immunoSEQ multiplex PCR, and TCRdb kept only the in-frame ones, dropping some. The profile shows hundreds of thousands of clones, around 16% of them singletons. Sequencing was done on a sample of naive CD4+ T cells from blood. The receptors here all came from a man aged 18 to 29 in good health.

The chain uses TRBV7-2 and TRBJ2-5, with TRBD2 matching 15 bases. Unmatched junction bases numbered 7, after V lost 5 bases and J lost 6 bases. CDR3 length: 16 residues. From germline, CDR1 is SGHTA and CDR2 FQGNSA. CDR3 DNA: TGTGCCAGCAGCAATGGACTAGCGGGAGGGCCGCAGACCCAGTACTTC. Amino acids: CASSNGLAGGPQTQYF.

A few counts support this clone. The chain combines TRBV14 with TRBJ2-7, with D possibly matching TRBD1 (6 bases). Between the trimmed V and J ends, which lost 4 bases and 3 bases, there was a span of 10 bases. Germline-derived CDR1 and CDR2 are SGHDN and FVKESK. The CDR3 runs 13 residues. The CDR3 loop is CASSRTANYEQYF. The CDR3 coding sequence is TGTGCCAGCAGCCGGACAGCCAACTACGAGCAGTACTTC. Full variable domain (missing parts from reference TRBV14 and TRBJ2-7): EAGVTQFPSHSVIEKGQTVTLRCDPISGHDNLYWYRRVMGKEIKFLLHFVKESKQDESGMPNNRFLAERTGGTYSTLKVQPAELEDSGVYFCASSRTANYEQYFGPGTRLTVT.

This clone was counted a few times. The CDR3 sequence: CASSPPLGNSYEQYF. The CDR3 DNA is TGTGCCAGCAGTCCCCCCTTGGGGAACTCCTACGAGCAGTACTTC. This chain uses TRBV28 with TRBJ2-7; no clear D. The germline V and J ends were trimmed by 5 bases and 0 bases, with 14 bases remaining between them. The CDR3 loop spans 15 amino acids. CDR1 is MDHEN, CDR2 SYDVKM, per germline.

The rearrangement links TRBV30 to TRBJ1-2; 9 nucleotides line up with TRBD1. Germline-derived CDR1 and CDR2 are GTSNPN and SVGIG (reference sequence). V lost 1 base, J lost 4 bases, and 4 bases stayed unmatched. CDR3 length equals 14 residues. CDR3 sequence reads: CAWSEDRGPYGYTF. In DNA form, the CDR3 reads TGTGCCTGGAGTGAGGACAGGGGCCCCTATGGCTACACCTTC.

This clone was seen only a few times. V gene TRBV7-2 combines with J gene TRBJ2-7; D is uncertain. The CDR3 sequence is 15 residues long. V shed 5 bases and J shed 2 bases, with 16 bases lying between them. CDR1 is SGHTA and CDR2 is FQGNSA in the germline V gene. This CDR3 reads CASSLRTSLAYEQYF. In DNA form, the CDR3 reads TGTGCCAGCAGCCTAAGGACCAGCCTCGCCTACGAGCAGTACTTC. Supplemented by reference TRBV7-2 and TRBJ2-7, the full variable domain reads GAGVSQSPSNKVTEKGKDVELRCDPISGHTALYWYRQSLGQGLEFLIYFQGNSAPDKSGLPSDRFSAERTGGSVSTLTIQRTQQEDSAVYLCASSLRTSLAYEQYFGPGTRLTVT.

In this sample, this clone turned up a few times. The V gene is TRBV15, the J gene TRBJ2-4; D is perhaps TRBD1 (5 bases). Germline V lookup: CDR1 LNHNV, CDR2 YYDKDF (reference sequence). The V gene lost 1 base and the J gene lost 0 bases, with 16 bases spanning the gap. There are 18 residues in the CDR3. The DNA of the CDR3 is TGTGCCACCAGCAGAGCCGACAGCGCGAGCATAGCCAAAAACATTCAGTACTTC. This translates into CATSRADSASIAKNIQYF. Full variable domain (outside the CDR3, taken from reference TRBV15 and TRBJ2-4): DAMVIQNPRYQVTQFGKPVTLSCSQTLNHNVMYWYQQKSSQAPKLLFHYYDKDFNNEADTPDNFQSRRPNTSFCFLDIRSPGLGDTAMYLCATSRADSASIAKNIQYFGAGTRLSVL.

This clone was seen only a few times. The J gene is TRBJ2-1, the V gene TRBV4-1; 11 nucleotides align to TRBD2. Germline trimming cut 3 bases from V and 2 bases from J; bases unmatched to any gene: 3. CDR1 is MGHRA, CDR2 YSYEKL, per germline. The CDR3 consists of 16 residues. In DNA, the CDR3 is TGCGCCAGCAGCCATTTGGGACTAGCGGCCTACAATGAGCAGTTCTTC. This codes for CASSHLGLAAYNEQFF.

For the CDR3, the DNA is TGTGCCTCGGGGCGGAGTCCCCAAGAGACCCAGTACTTC. This sequence encodes CASGRSPQETQYF. The J gene is TRBJ2-5, the V gene TRBV10-3; D may be TRBD1 or TRBD2 (5 bases each). Trimming cost V 11 bases and J 1 base, with 14 bases left between them. From germline, CDR1 is ENHRY and CDR2 SYGVKD. CDR3 size: 13 residues.

This clone was seen more than once but under ten times. The J gene is TRBJ2-7, the V gene TRBV7-9; D is uncertain. V lost 3 bases and J 5 bases, leaving 11 bases between the germline ends. The CDR3 runs to 13 residues. Germline V gene data show CDR1 as SEHNR and CDR2 as FQNEAQ (reference sequence). CDR3 sequence reads: CASSFQRADEQYF. CDR3 nucleotides: TGTGCCAGCAGCTTTCAAAGGGCAGACGAGCAGTACTTC.

This clone showed up just a few times. The chain carries TRBV25-1 and TRBJ2-2; D gene unclear. The CDR3 is 17 residues long. Germline CDR1 reads MGHDK; CDR2 reads SYGVNS. V dropped 3 bases and J dropped 2 bases, with 16 bases sitting between them. CDR3 protein: CASSEKKTARNTGELFF. CDR3 nucleotide sequence: TGTGCCAGCAGTGAGAAGAAGACCGCTAGAAACACCGGGGAGCTGTTTTTT.

The rearrangement uses TRBV9 and TRBJ1-4, with 11 bases identical to TRBD1. V shed 4 bases and J 8 bases; nucleotides not matched to a gene: 10. The germline V gene has CDR1 SGDLS and CDR2 YYNGEE. The CDR3 sequence is 16 residues long. DNA of the CDR3: TGTGCCAGCAGCCTCGGACAGGGGGCGAAAGGAGAAAAACTGTTTTTT. Translated, it gives CASSLGQGAKGEKLFF.

The chain has TRBV19 and TRBJ2-1, with unresolved D. V shed 6 bases and J shed 9 bases, with 15 bases lying between them. The germline V gene encodes CDR1 LNHDA and CDR2 SQIVND (reference sequence). The CDR3 is 13 residues long. DNA for the CDR3: TGTGCCAGTAGACCACCCCCGACTGGTGAGCAGTTCTTC. This translates into CASRPPPTGEQFF. The variable domain in full, completed from reference TRBV19 and TRBJ2-1, reads DGGITQSPKYLFRKEGQNVTLSCEQNLNHDAMYWYRQDPGQGLRLIYYSQIVNDFQKGDIAEGYSVSREKKESFPLTVTSAQKNPTAFYLCASRPPPTGEQFFGPGTRLTVL.

This clone appeared once. Other DNA sequences in the sample encode the same CDR3. The V gene is TRBV7-2, the J gene TRBJ1-1; D uncertain. This CDR3 region has 11 residues. Trimming shortened V by 8 bases and J by 2 bases, and 6 bases separated the two germline ends. Germline CDR1 is SGHTA and CDR2 is FQGNSA. CDR3 DNA sequence: TGTGCCAGCGGCCCTAACACTGAAGCTTTCTTT. It translates to CASGPNTEAFF.

This clone was counted only a few times. The V call is TRBV28, the J call TRBJ1-5; D remains unclear. Germline assignment: CDR1 MDHEN and CDR2 SYDVKM. With 2 bases removed from V and 9 bases from J, the gap between germline ends came to 8 bases. The CDR3 covers 12 residues. Here the CDR3 DNA reads TGTGCCAGCAGTTTACGGGCAGGGCCCCAGCATTTT. Its translation is CASSLRAGPQHF.

This clone has a handful of counts. J is TRBJ2-7 and V is TRBV7-2; no reliable D call. V was cut by 4 bases and J by 1 base, with 17 bases left in between. This CDR3 spans 16 amino acids. CDR1 is SGHTA, CDR2 FQGNSA, per germline. DNA of the CDR3: TGTGCCAGCAGCTCCCGGGCCTCGAAGAGATCCTACGAGCAGTACTTC. It codes for CASSSRASKRSYEQYF.

This clone was seen a few times. The genes are TRBV11-2 and TRBJ2-7; D gene unclear. Per the germline V gene, CDR1 is SGHAT and CDR2 is FQNNGV. V was trimmed by 2 bases and J by 2 bases, leaving 13 bases between them. The CDR3 is 15 residues long. The CDR3 spells CASSLFLAAAYEQYF. CDR3 sequence (DNA): TGTGCCAGCAGCTTATTCTTGGCGGCGGCCTACGAGCAGTACTTC.

This chain connects TRBV19 to TRBJ2-7; 11 bases are a match to TRBD2. Per germline, CDR1 LNHDA and CDR2 SQIVND (reference sequence). The CDR3 consists of 16 residues. J lost 2 bases, V lost 4 bases, and 7 bases had no gene match. The CDR3 protein is CASSKGTSGTPYEQYF. The CDR3, as DNA: TGTGCCAGTAGTAAAGGGACTAGCGGAACCCCCTACGAGCAGTACTTC.

The table lists this clone with a few counts. The V and J genes are TRBV25-1 and TRBJ2-1; TRBD2 aligns across 7 bases. Unmatched junction bases numbered 5, after V lost 3 bases and J lost 9 bases. The CDR3 consists of 13 residues. Germline lookup yields CDR1 MGHDK and CDR2 SYGVNS. The CDR3 loop is CASSDEGRAEQFF. Here the CDR3 DNA reads TGTGCCAGCAGTGACGAGGGGAGGGCTGAGCAGTTCTTC.

In this sample, this clone turned up a few times. This chain uses TRBV5-4 with TRBJ1-3; D possibly corresponds to TRBD1 (5 bases). V lost 0 bases and J 2 bases, leaving 12 bases between the germline ends. CDR3 length: 16 residues. CDR1 is SGHNT, CDR2 YYREEE, per germline (reference sequence). The CDR3: CASSLAGSPPGNTIYF. The CDR3 DNA follows: TGTGCCAGCAGCTTGGCAGGGAGTCCTCCTGGAAACACCATATATTTT.

CDR3 sequence reads: CASSPLGTADTQYF. CDR3 DNA: TGTGCCAGCTCACCTCTGGGTACGGCAGATACGCAGTATTTT. The rearrangement joins TRBV18 to TRBJ2-3; D remains unclear. Germline V CDR1 and CDR2: KGHSH, LQKENI. Trimming left V 3 bases short and J 4 bases short, with 11 bases between. The CDR3 is made up of 14 amino acids.

In its sample, this clone was seen a few times. This chain links TRBV11-2 with TRBJ2-5, with 7 bases fitting TRBD2. The CDR3 is 16 residues long. The germline V gene has CDR1 SGHAT and CDR2 FQNNGV. With V trimmed by 5 bases and J by 1 base, 10 bases remained unmatched. The CDR3 coding sequence is TGTGCCAGCAGCGCATGGCTACGACTAGCCCAAGAGACCCAGTACTTC. Amino acid sequence: CASSAWLRLAQETQYF.

This clone was found a few times. The chain is built from TRBV14 and TRBJ2-3; no firm D call. Germline values: CDR1 SGHDN, CDR2 FVKESK. The CDR3 contains 15 residues. V gave up 0 bases and J gave up 0 bases, with 7 bases separating them. CDR3 amino acids: CASSQEIRSTDTQYF. The CDR3 DNA sequence: TGTGCCAGCAGCCAAGAAATACGTAGCACAGATACGCAGTATTTT.

This clone was counted a few times. V usage is TRBV28 and J usage is TRBJ1-5; D is unresolved. The CDR3 has 12 amino acids. Looked up from germline, CDR1 is MDHEN and CDR2 is SYDVKM. Trimming took 6 bases from V and 6 from J, leaving 9 bases between them. CDR3 DNA sequence: TGTGCCAGCAGGCTGGCGGTTCAGCCCCAGCATTTT. Translated: CASRLAVQPQHF.

This clone appeared a few times. The V call is TRBV5-6, the J call TRBJ2-5, with D perhaps matching TRBD1 or TRBD2 (5 bases each). Per the germline V gene, CDR1 is SGHDT and CDR2 is YYEEEE. V lost 4 bases and J lost 5, with 12 bases in between. This CDR3 has 13 residues. The CDR3 DNA follows: TGTGCCAGCAGCGGTTGGGGGTGGGAGACCCAGTACTTC. It encodes CASSGWGWETQYF.

This clone was seen only a few times. The chain carries TRBV14 and TRBJ1-6; TRBD1 matches at 7 bases. This CDR3 is 14 amino acids long. Germline V CDR1 and CDR2: SGHDN, FVKESK. J gave up 10 bases and V 5 bases, and 8 bases lay outside the gene matches. The CDR3 sequence: CASSNRQGRSPLHF. In DNA form, the CDR3 reads TGTGCCAGCAGCAATCGACAGGGTCGCTCACCCCTCCACTTT.